This T cell receptor beta chain was retrieved from a study of T cell responses to AZD1222 COVID-19 vaccine. Study-wide results and limits: After the peak T cell response, and only then, were repertoires sampled. Per reports, nearly half of all spike-specific TCRs target regions that are unmutated in variants. Only a handful of AZD1222 recipients, roughly six in all, had baseline seropositivity. It should be noted that donors were predominantly white British and more often female, and clonal diversity was possibly underestimated.

A word on this clone: Its target is unknown.

The data were produced by immunoSEQ multiplex PCR, yet TCRdb's version contains in-frame clones alone and is incomplete. The sample records 100,000 or so clones, approximately 89% being singletons. The CDR3 loop spans 17 amino acids. Germline V CDR1 and CDR2: PRHDT, FYEKMQ (reference sequence). V lost 0 bases, J lost 7 bases, and 12 bases stayed unmatched. The V call is TRBV13, the J call TRBJ2-1; 7 bases align to TRBD1. The sample here was peripheral blood, taken on day 0 of AZD1222 vaccination. The sequence was collected from an adult in good health. The CDR3: CASSLGTGALLGNEQFF. The CDR3 DNA sequence: TGTGCCAGCAGCTTAGGCACAGGGGCCCTACTAGGGAATGAGCAGTTCTTC.